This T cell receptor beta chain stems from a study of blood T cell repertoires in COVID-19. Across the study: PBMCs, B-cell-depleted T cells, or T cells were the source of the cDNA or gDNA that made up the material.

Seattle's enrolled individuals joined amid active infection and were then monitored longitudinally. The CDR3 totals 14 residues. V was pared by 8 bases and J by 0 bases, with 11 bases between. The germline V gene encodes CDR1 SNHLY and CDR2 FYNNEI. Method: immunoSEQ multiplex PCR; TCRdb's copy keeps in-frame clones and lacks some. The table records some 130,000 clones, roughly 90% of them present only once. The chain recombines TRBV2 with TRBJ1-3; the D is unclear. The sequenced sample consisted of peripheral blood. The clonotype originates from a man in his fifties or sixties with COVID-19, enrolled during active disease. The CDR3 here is CASRTGSSGNTIYF. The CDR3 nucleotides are TGTGCCAGCCGAACCGGGAGCTCTGGAAACACCATATATTTT. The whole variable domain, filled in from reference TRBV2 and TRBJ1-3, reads EPEVTQTPSHQVTQMGQEVILRCVPISNHLYFYWYRQILGQKVEFLVSFYNNEISEKSEIFDDQFSVERPDGSNFTLKIRSTKLEDSAMYFCASRTGSSGNTIYFGEGSWLTVV.